The 20 T cell receptor beta chains given below trace back to one sample, sequenced in a study of T cells in Graves' hyperthyroidism and ophthalmopathy. The CDR3 regions of TCR beta were amplified from RNA transcripts. The TCR CDR3 was amplified in a first-round RT-PCR using the HTBI primer set. Each CDR3 protein gets one entry after TCRdb re-called the multiplex PCR reads with MiXCR. The sample carries roughly 240,000 distinct CDR3 sequences, about 17% recorded once. Sequenced input: blood. The receptors here all came from a woman between 18 and 30 years old with Graves' ophthalmopathy.

This clonotype occurred many times. The rearrangement uses TRBV6-4 and TRBJ2-7; TRBD2 matches at 7 bases. CDR1 is MRHNA and CDR2 is SNTAGT in the germline V gene. After removal of 5 bases from V and 6 bases from J, the junction contained 13 bases not matched to a gene. The CDR3 loop spans 15 amino acids. DNA for the CDR3: TGTGCCAGCAGTCCCCGGGGAGGGGCGGTTGGCGAGCAGTACTTC. This gives the protein CASSPRGGAVGEQYF.

In its sample, this clonotype was seen many times. The chain couples TRBV4-2 to TRBJ2-3; the match to TRBD2 covers 10 bases. Germline V gene sequence: CDR1 LGHNA, CDR2 YNFKEQ. The V segment lost 1 base and the J segment 1 base; nucleotides outside the gene matches: 2. This CDR3 comprises 16 residues. CDR3 sequence: CASSQGLAGRTDTQYF. The DNA of the CDR3 is TGTGCCAGCAGCCAAGGACTAGCGGGCCGCACAGATACGCAGTATTTT.

Details on this clonotype: A much bigger clone sits one base away, suggesting this may be a read error. The chain is built from TRBV11-2 and TRBJ2-3; 11 bases match TRBD2. CDR1 is SGHAT, CDR2 FQNNGV, per germline. This CDR3 contains 15 residues. CDR3 protein: CAGSIAGGALDTQYF. The CDR3 bases are TGTGCCGGCAGTATAGCGGGGGGGGCTCTGGATACGCAGTATTTT.

This clonotype has at least ten counts. V is TRBV27 and J is TRBJ2-7; D call uncertain. The V end lost 3 bases, the J end lost 0 bases, and 6 bases lay between the germline ends. CDR3 length equals 13 residues. CDR1 MNHEY and CDR2 SMNVEV come from the germline V gene (reference sequence). CDR3 in amino acids: CASSFYSSYEQYF. CDR3 DNA sequence: TGTGCCAGCAGTTTTTACAGCTCCTACGAGCAGTACTTC.

This clonotype appeared many times. V usage is TRBV27 and J usage is TRBJ2-5; D not certain. Germline CDR1 reads MNHEY; CDR2 reads SMNVEV (reference sequence). Trimming cost V 5 bases and J 3 bases, with 10 bases left between them. The CDR3 extends over 13 amino acids. This CDR3 reads CASSPRAEETQYF. In DNA form, the CDR3 reads TGTGCCAGCAGTCCCCGAGCAGAAGAGACCCAGTACTTC.

There are many counts of this clonotype. The rearrangement links TRBV7-3 to TRBJ1-6; possible D gene TRBD1, 6 bases. V dropped 5 bases and J dropped 3 bases, with 11 bases sitting between them. The CDR3 contains 15 residues. Germline CDR1 reads SGHTA; CDR2 reads FQGTGA. The CDR3: CASSAGQSYNSPLHF. The DNA for the CDR3 is TGTGCCAGCAGCGCCGGACAGAGCTATAATTCACCCCTCCACTTT.

This clonotype was observed many times. This chain links TRBV6-1 with TRBJ2-5, with 8 bases lining up with TRBD2. This CDR3 spans 16 amino acids. J lost 0 bases, V lost 5 bases, and 8 bases had no gene match. Germline V CDR1 and CDR2: MNHNS, SASEGT. The CDR3 nucleotides read TGTGCCAGCAGTCCCCGACTAGCGACGTACCAAGAGACCCAGTACTTC. It encodes CASSPRLATYQETQYF.

The table lists this clonotype with many counts. The chain recombines TRBV7-3 with TRBJ2-3, with D perhaps matching TRBD1 or TRBD2 (6 bases each). V was shortened by 0 bases and J by 4 bases, with 11 bases between the two germline ends. Germline CDR1 is SGHTA and CDR2 is FQGTGA. The CDR3 has 15 residues. The CDR3 nucleotides read TGTGCCAGCAGCTTAACGATAAGGGGGGCAGATACGCAGTATTTT. Translation gives CASSLTIRGADTQYF.

Concerning this clonotype: A clone one base away is much larger, so this may be a read error. The genes are TRBV6-1 and TRBJ2-7; D is possibly TRBD2 (5 bases). The germline gives CDR1 MNHNS, CDR2 SASEGT. The CDR3 totals 16 residues. Trimming removed 3 bases from V and 6 bases from J, with 21 bases in between. The CDR3 region has the DNA TGTGCCAGCAGTGACCTACCATTAACGGGGATGAGCGAGCAGTACTTC. It encodes CASSDLPLTGMSEQYF.

This clonotype came up many times. The rearrangement links TRBV10-1 to TRBJ1-3, with D perhaps matching TRBD1 (5 bases). V was shortened by 0 bases and J by 2 bases, with 14 bases between the two germline ends. CDR1 is WNHNN and CDR2 is SYGVQD in the germline V gene (reference sequence). The CDR3 totals 17 residues. The DNA for the CDR3 is TGCGCCAGCAGTGAGTCTTGGGGCAGGGATGCTGGAAACACCATATATTTT. This codes for CASSESWGRDAGNTIYF.

This clonotype came up many times. The chain carries TRBV28 and TRBJ2-5, with D unresolved. The CDR3 length is 14 residues. Trimming removed 6 bases from V and 2 bases from J, with 13 bases in between. In germline, CDR1 is MDHEN, CDR2 SYDVKM. The CDR3 nucleotides are TGTGCCAGCAGACCTCGACCTTTACAAGAGACCCAGTACTTC. Translated: CASRPRPLQETQYF.

This clonotype was seen ten or more times. J is TRBJ2-3 and V is TRBV20-1; possibly TRBD2 for D (5 bases). The CDR3 totals 15 residues. Germline V gene data show CDR1 as DFQATT and CDR2 as SNEGSKA (reference sequence). The V and J ends lost 3 bases and 2 bases respectively, with 15 bases between them. Written as DNA, the CDR3 is TGCAGTGCTAGCACCTGGGGTGGACTCACAGATACGCAGTATTTT. It yields the protein CSASTWGGLTDTQYF.

Remarks on this clonotype: A much more abundant neighbour one base away suggests this may be a read error. The chain employs TRBV28 and TRBJ1-5; the match to TRBD1 covers 11 bases. Germline V gene data show CDR1 as MDHEN and CDR2 as SYDVKM. The CDR3 runs 18 residues. Trimming cost V 7 bases and J 7 bases; bases outside gene matches: 18. CDR3 amino acids: CASNLPTGTGGSQQPQHF. Here the CDR3 DNA reads TGTGCCAGCAATCTACCCACCGGGACAGGGGGAAGTCAGCAGCCCCAGCATTTT.

This clonotype has just a few counts. This rearrangement joins TRBV19 to TRBJ1-5, with 11 bases aligning to TRBD1. The trim removed 8 bases at V and 3 bases at J, leaving 6 bases unmatched. Germline CDR1 reads LNHDA; CDR2 reads SQIVND (reference sequence). The CDR3 sequence is 15 residues long. In DNA form, the CDR3 reads TGTGCCAGTGGGGGACAGGGGGATTACAATCAGCCCCAGCATTTT. Amino acid sequence: CASGGQGDYNQPQHF.

This clonotype occurred many times. The J gene is TRBJ1-2, the V gene TRBV27; D unresolved. The germline CDR1 and CDR2 sequences are MNHEY and SMNVEV (reference sequence). The CDR3 has 16 amino acids. V was pared by 8 bases and J by 5 bases, with 24 bases between. The chain's CDR3 is CASRSVGSSLGYGYTF. Here the CDR3 DNA reads TGTGCCAGCCGGTCGGTGGGAAGCAGTTTAGGATATGGCTACACCTTC.

This clonotype came up a few times. It may be a read error: a sequence one base away is much more abundant. V usage is TRBV6-5 and J usage is TRBJ2-2, with TRBD2 matching 9 bases. The length of the CDR3 is 16 residues. Germline CDR1 and CDR2: MNHEY and SVGAGI. As DNA, the CDR3 is TGTACCAGCAGTTACACCCCCGGGACTAGCAGTAAGGAGCTGTTTTTT. Its protein is CTSSYTPGTSSKELFF.

This clonotype was recorded at least ten times. The chain is built from TRBV15 and TRBJ2-5; possibly TRBD1 or TRBD2 for D (5 bases each). This CDR3 region has 15 residues. V dropped 0 bases and J dropped 4 bases, with 12 bases sitting between them. The V gene's germline CDR1 is LNHNV and CDR2 YYDKDF (reference sequence). CDR3 protein: CATSRDRDGRETQYF. CDR3 DNA: TGTGCCACCAGCAGAGATAGGGACGGACGAGAGACCCAGTACTTC.

This clonotype was recorded at least ten times. The chain uses TRBV7-9 and TRBJ2-7; TRBD1 matches at 9 bases. J lost 6 bases, V lost 5 bases, and 11 bases had no gene match. The CDR3 has 15 residues. CDR1 is SEHNR and CDR2 is FQNEAQ in the germline V gene (reference sequence). The CDR3 loop reads CASSRFGTGNGEQYF. In DNA form, the CDR3 reads TGTGCCAGCAGCCGTTTCGGGACAGGGAACGGCGAGCAGTACTTC.

The genes are TRBV12-3 or TRBV12-4 and TRBJ2-6; D is undetermined. Trimming cost V 8 bases and J 0 bases, with 11 bases left between them. The CDR3 is 15 amino acids. The CDR3 DNA reads TGTGCCAGCTGGCCAGGCCTCTCTGGGGCCAACGTCCTGACTTTC. Translated: CASWPGLSGANVLTF.

This clonotype was observed at least ten times. The chain has TRBV7-2 and TRBJ1-6; TRBD1 agrees at 10 bases. The CDR3 loop spans 14 amino acids. Trimming removed 6 bases from V and 8 bases from J; junction bases left unmatched: 4. Per germline, CDR1 SGHTA and CDR2 FQGNSA. CDR3 protein: CASRRGTGDSPLHF. DNA for the CDR3: TGTGCCAGCAGACGAGGGACAGGGGATTCACCCCTCCACTTT.